The rows below give T cell receptor beta chains drawn from one sample of a study of T-cell reconstitution after alpha-beta-depleted transplantation in children. TCRdb processed the PCR reads anew with MiXCR; each CDR3 protein has one entry. Of about 200,000 distinct CDR3 sequences listed, approximately 6.9% are singletons. The input for sequencing was PBMCs, taken before TCRalphabeta/CD19-depleted stem cell transplant. The receptors here all came from a boy between 2 and 10 years old with acute lymphoblastic leukemia, due to receive a stem cell transplant. Each CDR3 is given with its conserved first and last residue. A D gene is named only where the DNA matches it firmly. Only some rows state a clone size, as once, few, many or a class for expanded clones.

CDR3: CASSYRVIGYGYTF
DNA: TGTGCCAGCAGTTACAGGGTTATTGGCTATGGCTACACCTTC
D: .
size: .
V: TRBV6-5
J: TRBJ1-2

CDR3: CASTSRAPTQYF
DNA: TGTGCCAGCACCAGCCGAGCCCCCACGCAGTATTTT
D: .
size: many
V: TRBV5-8
J: TRBJ2-3

CDR3: CSAARNTDTQYF
DNA: TGCAGTGCCGCGAGGAACACAGATACGCAGTATTTT
D: .
size: many
V: TRBV20-1
J: TRBJ2-3

CDR3: CASSPGRAVYNEQFF
DNA: TGTGCCAGCAGCCCTGGGCGTGCCGTCTACAATGAGCAGTTCTTC
D: .
size: few
V: TRBV6-5
J: TRBJ2-1

CDR3: CASSPLTSGGWDQYF
DNA: TGTGCCAGCAGCCCCCTGACTAGCGGGGGGTGGGACCAGTACTTC
D: TRBD2
size: many
V: TRBV28
J: TRBJ2-5

CDR3: CCAPSSKRGASYEQYF
DNA: TGCTGTGCTCCTAGCTCGAAACGGGGCGCCTCCTACGAGCAGTACTTC
D: .
size: few
V: TRBV20-1
J: TRBJ2-7

CDR3: CASSLIGELYNEQFF
DNA: TGCGCCAGCAGCTTGATAGGGGAACTCTACAATGAGCAGTTCTTC
D: .
size: many
V: TRBV5-1
J: TRBJ2-1

CDR3: CASSTGTTGYGYTF
DNA: TGTGCCAGCAGCACCGGGACCACGGGCTATGGCTACACCTTC
D: .
size: few
V: TRBV7-9
J: TRBJ1-2

CDR3: CASSHVGLNYGYTF
DNA: TGCGCCAGCAGCCACGTCGGTCTGAACTATGGCTACACCTTC
D: .
size: many
V: TRBV4-1
J: TRBJ1-2

CDR3: CSASSPGQEEKLFF
DNA: TGCAGTGCTAGTAGTCCAGGACAGGAAGAAAAACTGTTTTTT
D: TRBD1
size: medium-sized
V: TRBV20-1
J: TRBJ1-4

CDR3: CSVDMERGMDEQFF
DNA: TGCAGCGTTGACATGGAGCGGGGTATGGATGAGCAGTTCTTC
D: TRBD2
size: many
V: TRBV29-1
J: TRBJ2-1

CDR3: CASSPPPADTQYF
DNA: TGCGCCAGCAGCCCCCCCCCCGCAGATACGCAGTATTTT
D: .
size: .
V: TRBV10-2
J: TRBJ2-3

CDR3: CASSVAGGNTGELFF
DNA: TGCGCCAGCAGTGTTGCCGGGGGGAACACCGGGGAGCTGTTTTTT
D: .
size: few
V: TRBV10-2
J: TRBJ2-2

CDR3: CASSPQEDTEAFF
DNA: TGTGCCAGCTCACCACAGGAGGACACTGAAGCTTTCTTT
D: .
size: many
V: TRBV18
J: TRBJ1-1

CDR3: CASSRDRGRETQYF
DNA: TGTGCCAGCAGTCGGGACAGGGGGCGAGAGACCCAGTACTTC
D: TRBD1
size: many
V: TRBV28
J: TRBJ2-5

CDR3: CASSQTSRTRGHEQFF
DNA: TGCGCCAGCAGCCAAACCAGTAGGACTAGGGGACATGAGCAGTTCTTC
D: TRBD2
size: many
V: TRBV4-3
J: TRBJ2-1

CDR3: CASSPMGQADSPLHF
DNA: TGTGCCAGCAGCCCGATGGGACAGGCTGATTCACCCCTCCACTTT
D: TRBD1
size: .
V: TRBV7-9
J: TRBJ1-6

CDR3: CASSLLSPLGRGANVLTF
DNA: TGTGCCAGCAGCTTACTTTCCCCCTTGGGGAGAGGGGCCAACGTCCTGACTTTC
D: .
size: many
V: TRBV7-2
J: TRBJ2-6

CDR3: CASSYTDRQYEQYF
DNA: TGTGCCAGCAGTTACACCGACAGGCAATACGAGCAGTACTTC
D: .
size: .
V: TRBV6-5
J: TRBJ2-7

CDR3: CASNLGGSGANVLTF
DNA: TGTGCCAGTAATCTGGGGGGCTCTGGGGCCAACGTCCTGACTTTC
D: .
size: many
V: TRBV28
J: TRBJ2-6

CDR3: CATPTGTGVQPQHF
DNA: TGTGCCACCCCCACGGGAACAGGGGTTCAGCCCCAGCATTTT
D: TRBD1
size: many
V: TRBV27
J: TRBJ1-5

CDR3: CASSSQGMNTEAFF
DNA: TGTGCCAGCAGCTCACAGGGTATGAACACTGAAGCTTTCTTT
D: .
size: few
V: TRBV7-3
J: TRBJ1-1

CDR3: CASSPGLHDVTQYF
DNA: TGTGCCAGCAGCCCCGGGCTCCACGACGTGACCCAGTACTTC
D: .
size: .
V: TRBV4-2
J: TRBJ2-5